Below are 17 T cell receptor beta chains sequenced from a single sample in a study of regulatory T cells in long-lasting Graves disease. Time point defined: newly diagnosed GD, antithyroid drugs for less than 3 months. Following extraction of RNA from PBMCs, that RNA was used to make the TCR library. The TCR beta library used iRepertoire HTBI primers with Arm-PCR amplification of CDR3. TCRdb itself ran the multiplex PCR reads through MiXCR, one entry per CDR3 protein. The profile shows approximately 400,000 distinct CDR3 sequences, just under 15% of them singletons. This sample was shared with a second study, whose subject was T cells in Graves' hyperthyroidism and ophthalmopathy.

The material was peripheral blood mononuclear cells (PBMCs), obtained at new diagnosis, from a patient treated with antithyroid drugs. These receptors all stem from a woman in her twenties or thirties with Graves disease.

This sequence joins TRBV28 and TRBJ2-2; D may be TRBD2 (5 bases). V dropped 10 bases and J dropped 0 bases, with 12 bases sitting between them. The CDR3 runs to 14 residues. Germline V gives CDR1 MDHEN, CDR2 SYDVKM. The CDR3 nucleotides read TGTGCCACCGAGGGAAGGGCGAACACCGGGGAGCTGTTTTTT. This gives the protein CATEGRANTGELFF.

The chain is built from TRBV3-1 and TRBJ2-2, with D hard to call. Germline V gene sequence: CDR1 LGHDT, CDR2 YNNKEL (reference sequence). The CDR3 totals 15 residues. V was shortened by 4 bases and J by 5 bases, with 14 bases between the two germline ends. CDR3 coding DNA: TGTGCCAGCAGCCCCTACTCGGAACGGACCGGGGAGCTGTTTTTT. Encoded protein: CASSPYSERTGELFF.

With regard to this clonotype: A read error is possible here, since a much larger clone lies one base away. The CDR3 coding sequence is TGTGCCAGCACAACGGGACAGGGACAGGGTTACGAGCAGTACTTC. Its translation: CASTTGQGQGYEQYF. J is TRBJ2-7 and V is TRBV18; 9 positions agree with TRBD1. CDR1 and CDR2 (germline): KGHSH, LQKENI. J was trimmed by 4 bases and V by 8 bases; bases with no gene match: 12. CDR3 length equals 15 residues.

The chain links TRBV7-2 to TRBJ1-3; 10 positions agree with TRBD1. J lost 0 bases, V lost 1 base, and 6 bases had no gene match. The CDR3 runs 18 residues. Germline V gives CDR1 SGHTA, CDR2 FQGNSA. CDR3 nucleotides: TGTGCCAGCAGCTTAGTGACAGGGGGCCTCCTCTCTGGAAACACCATATATTTT. It yields the protein CASSLVTGGLLSGNTIYF.

Many counts were recorded for this clonotype. V gene TRBV11-2 combines with J gene TRBJ2-5; D perhaps matches TRBD2 (5 bases). Per the germline V gene, CDR1 is SGHAT and CDR2 is FQNNGV. The CDR3 runs 13 residues. The V and J ends lost 2 bases and 7 bases respectively, with 11 bases between them. CDR3 sequence: CASSLKALVTQYF. The CDR3 DNA reads as TGTGCCAGCAGCTTAAAAGCACTAGTGACCCAGTACTTC.

The chain links TRBV5-6 to TRBJ2-5; D may be TRBD2 (5 bases). CDR1 is SGHDT, CDR2 YYEEEE, per germline. The CDR3 runs to 14 residues. Trimming took off 3 bases at V and 1 base at J, with 10 bases between the two ends. CDR3 amino acids: CASSWRAGQETQYF. CDR3 nucleotides: TGTGCCAGCAGCTGGCGGGCAGGCCAAGAGACCCAGTACTTC. Combining the CDR3 with reference TRBV5-6 and TRBJ2-5 gives the whole variable domain DAGVTQSPTHLIKTRGQQVTLRCSPKSGHDTVSWYQQALGQGPQFIFQYYEEEERQRGNFPDRFSGHQFPNYSSELNVNALLLGDSALYLCASSWRAGQETQYFGPGTRLLVL.

The genes are TRBV14 and TRBJ2-7; 8 bases fit TRBD2. The V and J ends lost 4 bases and 5 bases, in that order; junction bases with no gene match: 13. This CDR3 comprises 16 residues. Germline V gene sequence: CDR1 SGHDN, CDR2 FVKESK. CDR3 DNA: TGTGCCAGCAGCCGACAGAAGGGACTAGGAACCCACGAGCAGTACTTC. As protein: CASSRQKGLGTHEQYF. Combining the CDR3 with reference TRBV14 and TRBJ2-7 gives the whole variable domain EAGVTQFPSHSVIEKGQTVTLRCDPISGHDNLYWYRRVMGKEIKFLLHFVKESKQDESGMPNNRFLAERTGGTYSTLKVQPAELEDSGVYFCASSRQKGLGTHEQYFGPGTRLTVT.

The gene calls are TRBV19 and TRBJ2-1; D remains ambiguous. The CDR3 length is 18 residues. Trimming removed 4 bases from V and 0 bases from J, with 19 bases in between. Germline V gene data show CDR1 as LNHDA and CDR2 as SQIVND (reference sequence). CDR3: CASSTLSEVWGSYNEQFF. Here the CDR3 DNA reads TGTGCCAGTAGTACTCTTAGTGAGGTCTGGGGCTCCTACAATGAGCAGTTCTTC.

This rearrangement joins TRBV5-1 to TRBJ2-5; 10 nucleotides agree with TRBD2. The CDR3 has 15 amino acids. V shed 4 bases, J shed 3 bases, and the junction held 6 bases outside the gene matches. CDR1 and CDR2 (germline): SGHRS, YFSETQ. CDR3 amino acids: CASSETSGTEETQYF. The CDR3 DNA is TGCGCCAGCAGCGAAACTAGCGGGACGGAAGAGACCCAGTACTTC.

A remark on this clonotype: Relative to the germline gene, one junction end is altered; a read error may explain this. This chain connects TRBV6-2 or TRBV6-3 to TRBJ1-4; D uncertain. This CDR3 spans 13 amino acids. Germline CDR1 and CDR2: MNHEY and SVGEGT. The CDR3, as DNA: TGTGCCAGCAGTTACTCTGACGGTGAAAAACCGTTTTTT. Amino acids: CASSYSDGEKPFF.

In this sample, this clonotype turned up a few times. The chain employs TRBV30 and TRBJ2-1, with D perhaps TRBD1 or TRBD2 (6 bases each). The CDR3 consists of 15 residues. Between the trimmed V and J ends, which lost 1 base and 5 bases, there was a span of 15 bases. CDR1 GTSNPN and CDR2 SVGIG come from the germline V gene (reference sequence). DNA of the CDR3: TGTGCCTGGAGTGGGGTCGGGGGCTATAACAATGAGCAGTTCTTC. As protein: CAWSGVGGYNNEQFF.

This clonotype was observed at least ten times. The chain employs TRBV20-1 and TRBJ1-5, with D unresolved. CDR1 DFQATT and CDR2 SNEGSKA come from the germline V gene (reference sequence). There are 13 residues in the CDR3. Trimming took off 1 base at V and 6 bases at J, with 10 bases between the two ends. The CDR3 reads CSARVGLSQPQHF. The DNA for the CDR3 is TGCAGTGCTAGAGTAGGGTTGAGTCAGCCCCAGCATTTT.

The table lists this clonotype with a few counts. J is TRBJ2-1 and V is TRBV24-1; TRBD2 might be the D (6 bases). CDR1 and CDR2 from the germline V gene are KGHDR and SFDVKD. This CDR3 contains 15 residues. The ends were cut back, 0 bases at V and 6 bases at J, with 11 bases in the middle. CDR3 sequence (DNA): TGTGCCACCAGTGATTTGGGGGAGGCCCTCAATGAGCAGTTCTTC. Translated, it gives CATSDLGEALNEQFF.

This clonotype was seen repeatedly, ten times or more. The rearrangement uses TRBV27 and TRBJ1-1; D unclear. V was shortened by 4 bases and J by 5 bases, with 8 bases between the two germline ends. This CDR3 is built from 12 residues. CDR1 and CDR2 (germline): MNHEY, SMNVEV (reference sequence). CDR3 in amino acids: CASSYGGTEAFF. The CDR3 DNA sequence: TGTGCCAGCAGTTATGGTGGAACTGAAGCTTTCTTT.

The sample holds many counts of this clonotype. CDR3 loop: CSAIRTSVLNEQFF. DNA for the CDR3: TGCAGTGCTATCCGCACTAGCGTCTTAAATGAGCAGTTCTTC. J is TRBJ2-1 and V is TRBV20-1; 7 bases are shared with TRBD2. CDR3 size: 14 residues. Germline V gene lookup returns CDR1 DFQATT and CDR2 SNEGSKA (reference sequence). The V gene end was trimmed by 4 bases and the J gene end by 7 bases; junction bases not matched to a gene: 10.

This clonotype has a count of ten or more. The rearrangement joins TRBV9 to TRBJ1-4; no clear D gene. There are 14 residues in the CDR3. V lost 4 bases and J 4 bases, leaving 11 bases between the germline ends. The germline V gene has CDR1 SGDLS and CDR2 YYNGEE. The CDR3 nucleotides read TGTGCCAGCAGCTTGACACGAAGTAATGAAAAACTGTTTTTT. It yields the protein CASSLTRSNEKLFF.

The chain is built from TRBV7-9 and TRBJ1-1, with TRBD1 identical over 9 bases. The germline V gene has CDR1 SEHNR and CDR2 FQNEAQ (reference sequence). This CDR3 contains 16 residues. Trimming at V came to 5 bases and at J to 4 bases, leaving 11 bases not matched to a gene. The CDR3, as DNA: TGTGCCAGCAGCCAGTGGTGGGACAGGGTATTCACTGAAGCTTTCTTT. Protein sequence: CASSQWWDRVFTEAFF. Full variable domain (remainder filled in from reference TRBV7-9 and TRBJ1-1): DTGVSQNPRHKITKRGQNVTFRCDPISEHNRLYWYRQTLGQGPEFLTYFQNEAQLEKSRLLSDRFSAERPKGSFSTLEIQRTEQGDSAMYLCASSQWWDRVFTEAFFGQGTRLTVV.